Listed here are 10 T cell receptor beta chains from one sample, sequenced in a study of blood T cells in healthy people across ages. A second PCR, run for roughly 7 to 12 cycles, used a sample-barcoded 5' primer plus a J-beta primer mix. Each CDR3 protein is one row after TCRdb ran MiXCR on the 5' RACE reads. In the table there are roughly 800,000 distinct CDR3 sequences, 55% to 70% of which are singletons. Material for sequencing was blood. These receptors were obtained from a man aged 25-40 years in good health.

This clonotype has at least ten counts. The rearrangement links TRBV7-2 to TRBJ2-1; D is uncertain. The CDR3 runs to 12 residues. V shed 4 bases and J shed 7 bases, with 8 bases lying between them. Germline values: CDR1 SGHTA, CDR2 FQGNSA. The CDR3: CASSSRWNEQFF. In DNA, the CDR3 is TGTGCCAGCAGCTCCCGATGGAATGAGCAGTTCTTC.

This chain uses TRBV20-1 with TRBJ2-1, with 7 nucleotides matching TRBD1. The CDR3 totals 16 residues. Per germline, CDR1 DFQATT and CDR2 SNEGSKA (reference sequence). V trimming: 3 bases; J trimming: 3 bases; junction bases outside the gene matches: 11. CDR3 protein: CSASLPDREDYNEQFF. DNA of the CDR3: TGCAGTGCTAGTCTCCCAGACAGGGAAGACTACAATGAGCAGTTCTTC.

The CDR3 bases are TGCAGTGCTAGAGATGCTAGTTCCGGTGAGCAGTTCTTC. This codes for CSARDASSGEQFF. The chain joins TRBV20-1 to TRBJ2-1; the D is unclear. The length of the CDR3 is 13 residues. V was pared by 0 bases and J by 9 bases, with 12 bases between. CDR1 is DFQATT, CDR2 SNEGSKA, per germline (reference sequence).

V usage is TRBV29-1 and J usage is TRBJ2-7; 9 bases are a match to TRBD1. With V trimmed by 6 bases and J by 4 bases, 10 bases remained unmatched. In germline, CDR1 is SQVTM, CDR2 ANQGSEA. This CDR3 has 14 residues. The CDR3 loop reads CSVSPGQGIYEQYF. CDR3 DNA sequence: TGCAGCGTGTCTCCGGGACAGGGAATTTACGAGCAGTACTTC.

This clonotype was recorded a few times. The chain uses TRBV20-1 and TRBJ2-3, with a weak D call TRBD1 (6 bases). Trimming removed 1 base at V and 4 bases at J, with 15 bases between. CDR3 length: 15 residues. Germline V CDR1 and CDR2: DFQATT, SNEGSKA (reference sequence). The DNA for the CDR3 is TGCAGTGCTAGAGTGACAGGCGGATGGGCAGATACGCAGTATTTT. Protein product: CSARVTGGWADTQYF.

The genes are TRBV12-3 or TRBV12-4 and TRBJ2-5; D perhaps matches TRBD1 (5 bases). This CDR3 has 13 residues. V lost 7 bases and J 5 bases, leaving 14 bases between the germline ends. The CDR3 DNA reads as TGTGCCAGCAAACAGGTGGCGGTTGAGACCCAGTACTTC. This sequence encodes CASKQVAVETQYF.

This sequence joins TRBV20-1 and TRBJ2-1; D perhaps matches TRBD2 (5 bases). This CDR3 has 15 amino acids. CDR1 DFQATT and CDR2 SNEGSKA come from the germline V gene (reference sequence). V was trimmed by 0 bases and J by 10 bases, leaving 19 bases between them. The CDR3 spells CSARDTKAASYEQFF. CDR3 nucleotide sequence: TGCAGTGCTAGAGATACAAAAGCGGCCTCCTACGAGCAGTTCTTC.

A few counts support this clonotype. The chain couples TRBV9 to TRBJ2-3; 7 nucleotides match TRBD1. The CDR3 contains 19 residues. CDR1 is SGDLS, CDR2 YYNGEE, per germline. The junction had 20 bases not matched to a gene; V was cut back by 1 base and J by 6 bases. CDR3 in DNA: TGTGCCAGCAGCGTAACTGTATCGGGACAGAAGACCCCCATGGATACGCAGTATTTT. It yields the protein CASSVTVSGQKTPMDTQYF.

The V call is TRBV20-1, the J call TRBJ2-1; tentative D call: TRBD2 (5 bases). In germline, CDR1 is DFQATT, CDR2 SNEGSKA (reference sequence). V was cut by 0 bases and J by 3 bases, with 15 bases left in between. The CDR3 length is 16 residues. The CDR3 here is CSARDRRQVYYNEQFF. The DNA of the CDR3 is TGCAGTGCTAGAGATAGGAGGCAGGTTTACTACAATGAGCAGTTCTTC.

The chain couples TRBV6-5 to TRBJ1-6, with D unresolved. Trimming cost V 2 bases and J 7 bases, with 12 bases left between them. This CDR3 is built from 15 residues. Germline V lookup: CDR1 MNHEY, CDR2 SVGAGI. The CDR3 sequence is CASSYEGRSNSPLHF. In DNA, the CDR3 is TGTGCCAGCAGTTACGAAGGACGTAGCAATTCACCCCTCCACTTT.